This T cell receptor (beta chain) comes out of a study of tumor-infiltrating lymphocytes in primary liver carcinoma. The germline V gene encodes CDR1 SGHAT and CDR2 FQNNGV. The CDR3 has 15 amino acids. In addition to blood RNA drawn from unsorted whole blood, germline DNA was extracted. TCR beta cDNA came from around 500 ng total RNA, primed with a constant-region primer. Employing slightly modified ARM-PCR, three nested multiplex PCR rounds were run, and these gave rise to the TCR beta libraries. The first two PCR rounds used TRBV1-TRBV30 forward primers with a C-beta reverse primer, roughly 11 cycles each. One entry per CDR3 protein results from TCRdb running MiXCR on the multiplex PCR reads. The table includes about 300,000 distinct CDR3 sequences, around three fifths detected once. Comment on this clonotype: A junction boundary mismatches the germline segment, possibly from a read error.

This TCR was recovered from a man aged 40-49 years with primary liver carcinoma and hepatitis B virus infection. The rearrangement joins TRBV11-2 to TRBJ2-7; 7 nucleotides line up with TRBD2. Specimen: peripheral blood. CDR3 nucleotides: TGTGCCAGCAGCTTAGCGGGAGGATCTTCATACGATCAGTACTTC. It is translated as CASSLAGGSSYDQYF.